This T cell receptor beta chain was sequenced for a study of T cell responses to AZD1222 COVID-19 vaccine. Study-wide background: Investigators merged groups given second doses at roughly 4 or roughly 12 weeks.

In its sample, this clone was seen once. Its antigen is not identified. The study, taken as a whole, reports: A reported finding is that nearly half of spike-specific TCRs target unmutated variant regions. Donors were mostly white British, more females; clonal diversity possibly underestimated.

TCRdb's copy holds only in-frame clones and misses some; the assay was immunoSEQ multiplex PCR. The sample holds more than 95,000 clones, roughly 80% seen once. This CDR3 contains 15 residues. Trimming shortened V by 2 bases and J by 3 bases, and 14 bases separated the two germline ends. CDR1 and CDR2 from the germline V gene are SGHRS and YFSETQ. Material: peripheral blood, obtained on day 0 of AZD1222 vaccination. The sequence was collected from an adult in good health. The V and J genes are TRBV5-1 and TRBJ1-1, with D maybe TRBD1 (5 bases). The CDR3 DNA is TGCGCCAGCAGCTTAGGGGTGATCCTGGACACTGAAGCTTTCTTT. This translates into CASSLGVILDTEAFF.